One and the same sample provided the 27 T cell receptor beta chains below, sequenced in a study of blood T cell repertoires in COVID-19. The assay was immunoSEQ multiplex PCR, and TCRdb's table has in-frame clones only and misses some. There are 190,000 or so clones in the sample; around nine tenths occur only once, and roughly 0.9% lies in the top ten. Sample: peripheral blood. The receptors were sampled from a young woman who had recovered from COVID-19.

The V call is TRBV7-9, the J call TRBJ1-2; D is possibly TRBD1 (6 bases). CDR1 and CDR2 (germline): SEHNR, FQNEAQ (reference sequence). There are 16 residues in the CDR3. Trimming removed 7 bases at V and 1 base at J, with 19 bases between. CDR3 region: CASTIIGTTGNYGYTF. Written as DNA, the CDR3 is TGTGCCAGCACCATTATAGGGACAACGGGTAACTATGGCTACACCTTC.

The chain couples TRBV7-8 to TRBJ1-1; D is ambiguous. Per germline, CDR1 SGHVS and CDR2 FQNEAQ. This CDR3 has 13 amino acids. The ends were cut back, 4 bases at V and 1 base at J, with 7 bases in the middle. CDR3 amino acids: CASSSHRNTEAFF. The CDR3 region has the DNA TGTGCCAGCAGCTCCCACAGGAACACTGAAGCTTTCTTT.

The chain uses TRBV27 and TRBJ1-4; D is unresolved. This CDR3 is built from 13 residues. CDR1 MNHEY and CDR2 SMNVEV come from the germline V gene (reference sequence). Trimming removed 8 bases at V and 6 bases at J, with 13 bases between. The CDR3 coding sequence is TGTGCCAGCGGGTCGGAGTGGGATGAAAAACTGTTTTTT. Protein: CASGSEWDEKLFF.

The chain couples TRBV7-6 to TRBJ1-2, with TRBD1 matching 8 bases. In germline, CDR1 is SGHVS, CDR2 FNYEAQ. The CDR3 sequence is 13 residues long. Trimming at V came to 5 bases and at J to 6 bases, leaving 5 bases not matched to a gene. CDR3 DNA: TGTGCCAGCAGCCTGACAGGGGTTGATGGCTACACCTTC. Its protein is CASSLTGVDGYTF.

The chain couples TRBV6-2 or TRBV6-3 to TRBJ2-1; weak D call: TRBD2 (5 bases). There are 14 residues in the CDR3. Looked up from germline, CDR1 is MNHEY and CDR2 is SVGEGT. V lost 5 bases and J lost 10, with 18 bases in between. The CDR3 loop reads CASSRASSRGEQFF. The CDR3 DNA reads as TGTGCCAGCAGTCGGGCTAGTTCGAGAGGGGAGCAGTTCTTC.

This clone was detected a few times. The rearrangement links TRBV7-2 to TRBJ2-1, with TRBD1 identical over 7 bases. The trim removed 8 bases at V and 14 bases at J, leaving 18 bases unmatched. Germline V lookup: CDR1 SGHTA, CDR2 FQGNSA. The CDR3 is made up of 14 amino acids. CDR3 in DNA: TGTGCCAGCTCATTAAACACAATTGGGGACAGAGAGTTCTTC. As protein: CASSLNTIGDREFF.

The chain joins TRBV5-6 to TRBJ1-6; D is uncertain. CDR3 length equals 16 residues. Germline assignment: CDR1 SGHDT and CDR2 YYEEEE. V was clipped by 2 bases and J by 2 bases, with 11 bases between them. CDR3 in DNA: TGTGCCAGCAGCTTCCGGGGTAGCACCTATAATTCACCCCTCCACTTT. Residues: CASSFRGSTYNSPLHF.

The chain uses TRBV3-1 (or the pseudogene TRBV3-2) and TRBJ1-4; TRBD1 agrees at 8 bases. J lost 5 bases, V lost 0 bases, and 17 bases had no gene match. Germline V lookup: CDR1 LGHDT, CDR2 YNNKEL (reference sequence). The CDR3 totals 20 residues. CDR3 amino acids: CASSQEAPRPGQGRNEKLFF. The CDR3 DNA reads as TGTGCCAGCAGCCAAGAAGCCCCTCGACCCGGACAGGGTAGAAATGAAAAACTGTTTTTT.

The chain uses TRBV11-2 and TRBJ1-3; no clear D gene. CDR3 length: 16 residues. V was shortened by 5 bases and J by 7 bases, with 21 bases between the two germline ends. The germline V gene encodes CDR1 SGHAT and CDR2 FQNNGV. Written as DNA, the CDR3 is TGTGCCAGCAGCACCAACCGGGCCTTGGAGGTTAACACCATATATTTT. Translated, it gives CASSTNRALEVNTIYF.

The chain joins TRBV7-2 to TRBJ2-3; D may be TRBD1 (7 bases). V lost 2 bases and J 4 bases, leaving 13 bases between the germline ends. Looked up from germline, CDR1 is SGHTA and CDR2 is FQGNSA. CDR3 size: 15 residues. CDR3 protein: CASSLQGRGADTQYF. CDR3 DNA sequence: TGTGCCAGCAGCTTACAAGGCAGGGGGGCAGATACGCAGTATTTT.

This clone was detected once. The chain joins TRBV7-8 to TRBJ1-2; D perhaps matches TRBD1 (6 bases). Germline CDR1 and CDR2: SGHVS and FQNEAQ. The V end was cut by 5 bases, the J end by 8 bases, with 18 bases between. The CDR3 totals 14 residues. The CDR3 DNA reads TGTGCCAGCAGCGCCCAACAGGGAACGGGGGGCTACACCTTC. It encodes CASSAQQGTGGYTF.

The CDR3: CASSIAGRGARGYTF. The DNA of the CDR3 is TGTGCCAGTAGTATAGCGGGTCGGGGGGCCCGGGGCTACACCTTC. The rearrangement links TRBV19 to TRBJ1-2, with D perhaps TRBD1 (6 bases). The CDR3 contains 15 residues. Germline CDR1 and CDR2: LNHDA and SQIVND (reference sequence). V was pared by 1 base and J by 8 bases, with 17 bases between.

A remark on this clone: At the DNA level, this CDR3 is encoded by other sequences in the same sample as well. This chain joins TRBV18 and TRBJ2-5; D is unclear. CDR3 length equals 13 residues. CDR1 and CDR2 from the germline V gene are KGHSH and LQKENI. The ends were cut back, 2 bases at V and 3 bases at J, with 7 bases in the middle. For the CDR3, the DNA is TGTGCCAGCTCACCAGACAAAAAAGAGACCCAGTACTTC. It is translated as CASSPDKKETQYF.

The V gene is TRBV3-1 (or the pseudogene TRBV3-2), the J gene TRBJ2-2; TRBD2 might be the D (6 bases). V gave up 2 bases and J gave up 7 bases, with 11 bases separating them. In germline, CDR1 is LGHDT, CDR2 YNNKEL (reference sequence). This CDR3 is 14 amino acids long. The CDR3 here is CASSQNRRGGELFF. The CDR3 DNA reads as TGTGCCAGCAGCCAAAATCGGAGGGGCGGGGAGCTGTTTTTT.

The CDR3 coding sequence is TGCGCCAGCAGCCCGGGGGGGTTCGGCTACGAGCAGTACGTC. Translated: CASSPGGFGYEQYV. The chain employs TRBV5-1 and TRBJ2-7; 8 bases agree with TRBD2. V lost 4 bases and J lost 3; bases outside the gene matches: 6. Germline CDR1 is SGHRS and CDR2 is YFSETQ. The CDR3 is 14 residues long.

This clone appeared a single time. The chain employs TRBV7-2 and TRBJ1-1; 8 positions agree with TRBD1. The CDR3 has 16 residues. Germline assignment: CDR1 SGHTA and CDR2 FQGNSA. Losses at the gene ends were 0 bases for V and 4 bases for J; bases not matched to a gene: 7. CDR3 DNA: TGTGCCAGCAGCTTAGCCGGGACAGGTTCAGGCACTGAAGCTTTCTTT. Its protein product is CASSLAGTGSGTEAFF.

The chain uses TRBV7-9 and TRBJ1-2; possibly TRBD1 for D (6 bases). The CDR3 extends over 11 amino acids. Trimming left V 7 bases short and J 6 bases short, with 9 bases between. CDR1 and CDR2 (germline): SEHNR, FQNEAQ (reference sequence). The CDR3 protein is CASTHRDGYTF. CDR3 in DNA: TGTGCCAGCACCCACAGGGATGGCTACACCTTC.

V and J are TRBV5-1 and TRBJ2-5; 10 bases agree with TRBD1. The CDR3 is 17 amino acids. Germline V gene data show CDR1 as SGHRS and CDR2 as YFSETQ. The trim removed 2 bases at V and 7 bases at J, leaving 14 bases unmatched. The CDR3 loop reads CASSFPTGTGEIPTQYF. CDR3 DNA: TGCGCCAGCAGCTTCCCTACCGGGACAGGGGAAATTCCGACCCAGTACTTC.

The V call is TRBV11-3, the J call TRBJ1-6, with no clear D. This CDR3 has 13 residues. Germline lookup yields CDR1 SGHNT and CDR2 YENEEA. V was shortened by 3 bases and J by 14 bases, with 14 bases between the two germline ends. The CDR3 DNA reads TGTGCCAGCAGCTTGGGGAGAGGCCGAGCCCTCCACTTT. Amino acid sequence: CASSLGRGRALHF.

The chain couples TRBV4-1 to TRBJ2-3, with 11 bases matching TRBD2. V shed 6 bases, J shed 2 bases, and the junction held 4 bases outside the gene matches. The V gene's germline CDR1 is MGHRA and CDR2 YSYEKL. CDR3 length: 15 amino acids. The CDR3 DNA is TGCGCCAGCAGTCGACTAGCGGGAATCACAGATACGCAGTATTTT. Translating gives CASSRLAGITDTQYF.

The chain recombines TRBV6-5 with TRBJ1-2; D is unresolved. Germline V lookup: CDR1 MNHEY, CDR2 SVGAGI. The germline V and J ends were trimmed by 6 bases and 0 bases, with 14 bases remaining between them. This CDR3 spans 15 amino acids. DNA for the CDR3: TGTGCCAGCAGCCAATCTAGGCAAGCTAACTATGGCTACACCTTC. Encoded protein: CASSQSRQANYGYTF.

In DNA, the CDR3 is TGTGCCACCACCGGGGAGAACACCGGGGAGCTGTTTTTT. This sequence encodes CATTGENTGELFF. The rearrangement joins TRBV15 to TRBJ2-2; weak D call: TRBD2 (5 bases). The V gene's germline CDR1 is LNHNV and CDR2 YYDKDF (reference sequence). The CDR3 loop spans 13 amino acids. The V end lost 7 bases, the J end lost 1 base, and 7 bases lay between the germline ends.

There are a few counts of this clone. V usage is TRBV10-1 and J usage is TRBJ1-5; D gene unclear. Trimming took off 8 bases at V and 7 bases at J, with 18 bases between the two ends. From germline, CDR1 is WNHNN and CDR2 SYGVQD (reference sequence). The CDR3 sequence is 14 residues long. The CDR3: CASLGGGGRQPQHF. DNA for the CDR3: TGCGCCAGCCTCGGAGGTGGAGGGAGGCAGCCCCAGCATTTT.

The chain combines TRBV5-1 with TRBJ1-4, with TRBD1 matching 7 bases. Germline-derived CDR1 and CDR2 are SGHRS and YFSETQ. The CDR3 consists of 15 residues. J was trimmed by 3 bases and V by 4 bases; bases with no gene match: 6. In DNA, the CDR3 is TGCGCCAGCAGCGTCACAGGGGATCCTAATGAAAAACTGTTTTTT. Amino acids: CASSVTGDPNEKLFF.

The chain is built from TRBV5-4 and TRBJ1-2, with 10 bases matching TRBD1. V lost 4 bases to trimming and J lost 7 bases; unmatched junction nucleotides: 10. This CDR3 spans 15 amino acids. Germline V gene data show CDR1 as SGHNT and CDR2 as YYREEE (reference sequence). CDR3 protein: CASSTARQGALGYTF. The CDR3 coding sequence is TGTGCCAGCAGCACAGCCCGACAGGGGGCCCTTGGCTACACCTTC.

The chain joins TRBV6-5 to TRBJ2-3; 7 positions agree with TRBD2. In germline, CDR1 is MNHEY, CDR2 SVGAGI. The CDR3 is 14 amino acids. J was trimmed by 6 bases and V by 6 bases; bases with no gene match: 9. CDR3 sequence reads: CASRMGGRMDTQYF. The CDR3 DNA is TGTGCCAGCAGAATGGGCGGGAGAATGGATACGCAGTATTTT.

This chain joins TRBV27 and TRBJ1-6; 9 nucleotides agree with TRBD1. Germline trimming cut 5 bases from V and 7 bases from J; bases unmatched to any gene: 6. The CDR3 spans 15 residues. Germline V gene lookup returns CDR1 MNHEY and CDR2 SMNVEV (reference sequence). CDR3: CASSSRDRANSPLHF. The CDR3 nucleotides are TGTGCCAGCAGTAGCCGGGACAGGGCAAATTCACCCCTCCACTTT.